The rows below give T cell receptor beta chains drawn from one sample of a study of cytomegalovirus exposure and HLA in healthy donors. Libraries were prepared by immunoSEQ multiplex PCR; TCRdb keeps only in-frame clonotypes and omits some of them. The sample holds about 150,000 clones; 79% are singletons and the top ten take roughly 6.3%. The sequencing sample was made of PBMCs. The origin of the receptors is a man aged 45-65 years in good health and CMV-seropositive. The CDR3 runs from the conserved cysteine through the conserved F or W. The D gene is left open where the match is weak. Expanded clones are given a class, and other clones once, few, many or no size at all.

J gene: TRBJ2-7
V gene: TRBV5-4
D gene: NA
clone size: few
CDR3 protein: CASSLEGGSSYEQYF
CDR3 DNA: TGTGCCAGCAGCTTGGAAGGTGGGAGCTCCTACGAGCAGTACTTC

J gene: TRBJ2-3
V gene: TRBV2
D gene: NA
clone size: NA
CDR3 protein: CASSDGGTDTQYF
CDR3 DNA: TGTGCCAGCAGTGACGGGGGCACAGATACGCAGTATTTT

J gene: TRBJ2-2
V gene: TRBV18
D gene: NA
clone size: NA
CDR3 protein: CASSRENTGELFF
CDR3 DNA: TGTGCCAGCTCCCGGGAGAACACCGGGGAGCTGTTTTTT

J gene: TRBJ1-6
V gene: TRBV7-3
D gene: NA
clone size: NA
CDR3 protein: CASSPTMDSPLHF
CDR3 DNA: TGTGCCAGCAGCCCCACTATGGATTCACCCCTCCACTTT

J gene: TRBJ2-3
V gene: TRBV29-1
D gene: TRBD2
clone size: NA
CDR3 protein: CSVEVGRGIDTQYF
CDR3 DNA: TGCAGCGTTGAAGTCGGGAGGGGCATAGATACGCAGTATTTT

J gene: TRBJ2-3
V gene: TRBV7-3
D gene: TRBD2
clone size: NA
CDR3 protein: CASSQNALAGSDTQYF
CDR3 DNA: TGTGCCAGCAGCCAAAACGCACTAGCGGGGTCAGATACGCAGTATTTT

J gene: TRBJ2-7
V gene: TRBV27
D gene: TRBD2
clone size: NA
CDR3 protein: CASSLREASYEQYF
CDR3 DNA: TGTGCCAGCAGTCTTCGGGAGGCTTCCTACGAGCAGTACTTC

J gene: TRBJ2-3
V gene: TRBV12-5
D gene: NA
clone size: NA
CDR3 protein: CASGLLTRQSRPDTQYF
CDR3 DNA: TGTGCTAGTGGTTTGTTAACCCGACAGTCCCGACCAGATACGCAGTATTTT

J gene: TRBJ2-2
V gene: TRBV19
D gene: NA
clone size: once
CDR3 protein: CASTRDIITGELFF
CDR3 DNA: TGTGCCAGTACCAGGGACATTATCACCGGGGAGCTGTTTTTT

J gene: TRBJ2-2
V gene: TRBV11-3
D gene: NA
clone size: NA
CDR3 protein: CASSSDSFTGELFF
CDR3 DNA: TGTGCCAGCAGCTCCGACTCGTTCACCGGGGAGCTGTTTTTT

J gene: TRBJ2-5
V gene: TRBV7-9
D gene: NA
clone size: once
CDR3 protein: CASSPPTGLQETQYF
CDR3 DNA: TGTGCCAGCAGCCCCCCGACAGGACTTCAAGAGACCCAGTACTTC

J gene: TRBJ2-3
V gene: TRBV6-1
D gene: TRBD2
clone size: NA
CDR3 protein: CASSKGASGDTQYF
CDR3 DNA: TGTGCCAGCAGTAAAGGGGCTAGCGGGGATACGCAGTATTTT

J gene: TRBJ2-1
V gene: TRBV7-9
D gene: TRBD2
clone size: NA
CDR3 protein: CASSLGLAGNYNEQFF
CDR3 DNA: TGTGCCAGCAGCTTAGGACTAGCGGGAAACTACAATGAGCAGTTCTTC

J gene: TRBJ2-2
V gene: TRBV19
D gene: NA
clone size: NA
CDR3 protein: CASSQWSTGELFF
CDR3 DNA: TGTGCCAGTAGTCAGTGGAGCACCGGGGAGCTGTTTTTT

J gene: TRBJ2-1
V gene: TRBV6-5
D gene: TRBD1
clone size: few
CDR3 protein: CASSSMTGSSYNEQFF
CDR3 DNA: TGTGCCAGCAGTTCCATGACAGGGTCAAGCTACAATGAGCAGTTCTTC

J gene: TRBJ2-1
V gene: TRBV6-5
D gene: TRBD2
clone size: NA
CDR3 protein: CASSFGLVGGNEQFF
CDR3 DNA: TGTGCCAGCAGTTTCGGACTAGTAGGAGGCAATGAGCAGTTCTTC

J gene: TRBJ1-4
V gene: TRBV19
D gene: NA
clone size: NA
CDR3 protein: CASSTLQAANEKLFF
CDR3 DNA: TGTGCCAGTAGTACTCTACAGGCAGCTAATGAAAAACTGTTTTTT

J gene: TRBJ2-7
V gene: TRBV6-6
D gene: NA
clone size: NA
CDR3 protein: CASSPTSSGEQYF
CDR3 DNA: TGTGCCAGCAGTCCTACTAGCAGCGGCGAGCAGTACTTC

J gene: TRBJ1-4
V gene: TRBV6-6
D gene: TRBD1
clone size: NA
CDR3 protein: CASSFPTGGSEKLFF
CDR3 DNA: TGTGCCAGCAGTTTCCCTACAGGGGGTAGTGAAAAACTGTTTTTT

J gene: TRBJ1-6
V gene: TRBV5-4
D gene: NA
clone size: NA
CDR3 protein: CASSLEQGNSPLHF
CDR3 DNA: TGTGCCAGCAGCTTGGAACAGGGAAATTCACCCCTCCACTTT

J gene: TRBJ2-4
V gene: TRBV4-1
D gene: TRBD1
clone size: NA
CDR3 protein: CASSQAPGQGCYF
CDR3 DNA: TGCGCCAGCAGCCAAGCCCCGGGACAGGGGTGTTACTTC

J gene: TRBJ1-4
V gene: TRBV19
D gene: NA
clone size: NA
CDR3 protein: CASSIGAATNEKLFF
CDR3 DNA: TGTGCCAGTAGTATTGGGGCTGCAACTAATGAAAAACTGTTTTTT

J gene: TRBJ1-5
V gene: TRBV5-5
D gene: NA
clone size: NA
CDR3 protein: CASSVGLSNQPQHF
CDR3 DNA: TGTGCCAGCAGCGTCGGACTTAGCAATCAGCCCCAGCATTTT

J gene: TRBJ2-7
V gene: TRBV2
D gene: NA
clone size: NA
CDR3 protein: CASSYHRAEQYF
CDR3 DNA: TGTGCCAGCAGCTACCACAGGGCCGAGCAGTACTTC

J gene: TRBJ1-5
V gene: TRBV7-8
D gene: NA
clone size: once
CDR3 protein: CASSRGGGQILNQPQHF
CDR3 DNA: TGTGCCAGCAGCCGAGGCGGGGGACAAATCCTGAATCAGCCCCAGCATTTT

J gene: TRBJ2-3
V gene: TRBV11-3
D gene: TRBD1
clone size: once
CDR3 protein: CASSLRTGRGTDTQYF
CDR3 DNA: TGTGCCAGCAGCTTACGGACAGGGAGAGGCACAGATACGCAGTATTTT